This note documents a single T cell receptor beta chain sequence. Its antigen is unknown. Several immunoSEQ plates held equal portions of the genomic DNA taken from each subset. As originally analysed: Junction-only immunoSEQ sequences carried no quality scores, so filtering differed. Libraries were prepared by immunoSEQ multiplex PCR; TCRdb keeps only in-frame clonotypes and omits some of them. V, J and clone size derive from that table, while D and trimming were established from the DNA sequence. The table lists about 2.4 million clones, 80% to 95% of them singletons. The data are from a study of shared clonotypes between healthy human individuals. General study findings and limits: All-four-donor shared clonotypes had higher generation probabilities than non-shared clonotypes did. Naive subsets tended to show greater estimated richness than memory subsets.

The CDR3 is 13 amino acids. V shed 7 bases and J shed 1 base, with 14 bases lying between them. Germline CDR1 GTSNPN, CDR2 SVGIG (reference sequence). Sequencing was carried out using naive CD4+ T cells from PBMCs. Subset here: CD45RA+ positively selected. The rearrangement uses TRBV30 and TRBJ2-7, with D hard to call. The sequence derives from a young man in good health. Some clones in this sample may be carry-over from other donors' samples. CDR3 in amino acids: CAFTDGLSYEQYF. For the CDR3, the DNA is TGTGCCTTTACCGACGGCTTATCCTACGAGCAGTACTTC.